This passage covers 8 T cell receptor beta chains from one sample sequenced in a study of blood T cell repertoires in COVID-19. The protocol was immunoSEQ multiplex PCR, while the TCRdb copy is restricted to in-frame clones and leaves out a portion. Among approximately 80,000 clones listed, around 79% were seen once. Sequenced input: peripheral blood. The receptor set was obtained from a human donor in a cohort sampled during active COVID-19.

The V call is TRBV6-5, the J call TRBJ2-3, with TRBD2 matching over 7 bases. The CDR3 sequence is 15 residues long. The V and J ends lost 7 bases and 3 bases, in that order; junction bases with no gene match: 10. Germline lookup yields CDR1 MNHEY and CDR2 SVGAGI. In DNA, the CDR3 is TGTGCCAGCACCCCACTAGCGATGGGGACAGATACGCAGTATTTT. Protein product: CASTPLAMGTDTQYF.

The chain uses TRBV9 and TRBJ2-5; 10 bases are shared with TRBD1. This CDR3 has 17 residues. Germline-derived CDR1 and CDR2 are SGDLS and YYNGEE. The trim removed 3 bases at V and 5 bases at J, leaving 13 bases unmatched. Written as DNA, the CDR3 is TGTGCCAGCAGCGCTCATCCTGGGACAGGGGATTGGGAGACCCAGTACTTC. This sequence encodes CASSAHPGTGDWETQYF.

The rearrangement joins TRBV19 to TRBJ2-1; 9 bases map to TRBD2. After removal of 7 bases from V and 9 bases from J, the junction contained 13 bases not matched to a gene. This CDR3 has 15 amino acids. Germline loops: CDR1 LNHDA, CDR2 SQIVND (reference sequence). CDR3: CASNKLAGSTIEQFF. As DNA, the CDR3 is TGTGCCAGTAATAAGCTAGCGGGGAGTACAATTGAGCAGTTCTTC.

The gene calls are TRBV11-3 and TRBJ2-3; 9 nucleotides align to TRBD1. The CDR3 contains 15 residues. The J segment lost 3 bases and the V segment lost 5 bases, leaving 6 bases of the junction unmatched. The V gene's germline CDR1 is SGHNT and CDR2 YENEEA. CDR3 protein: CASSLPGQGTDTQYF. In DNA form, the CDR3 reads TGTGCCAGCAGCCTGCCGGGACAGGGAACAGATACGCAGTATTTT.

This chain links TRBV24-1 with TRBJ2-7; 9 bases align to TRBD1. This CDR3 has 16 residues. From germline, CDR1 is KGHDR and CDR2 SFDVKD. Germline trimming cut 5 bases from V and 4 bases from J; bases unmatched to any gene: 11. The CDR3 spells CATSAPSRTGDYEQYF. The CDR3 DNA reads TGTGCCACCAGTGCACCGTCTCGGACAGGGGATTACGAGCAGTACTTC.

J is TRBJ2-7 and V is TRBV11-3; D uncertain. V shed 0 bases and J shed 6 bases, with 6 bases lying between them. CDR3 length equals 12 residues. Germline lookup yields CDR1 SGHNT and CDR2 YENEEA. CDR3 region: CASSLDVGEQYF. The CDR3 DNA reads TGTGCCAGCAGCTTAGATGTCGGCGAGCAGTACTTC.

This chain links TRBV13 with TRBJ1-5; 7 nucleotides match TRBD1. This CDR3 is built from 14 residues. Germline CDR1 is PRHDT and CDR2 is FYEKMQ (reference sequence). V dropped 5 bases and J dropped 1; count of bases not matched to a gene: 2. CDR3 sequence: CASSETGSNQPQHF. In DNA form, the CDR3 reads TGTGCCAGCAGCGAGACAGGGAGCAATCAGCCCCAGCATTTT. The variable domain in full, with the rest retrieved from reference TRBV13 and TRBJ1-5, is AAGVIQSPRHLIKEKRETATLKCYPIPRHDTVYWYQQGPGQDPQFLISFYEKMQSDKGSIPDRFSAQQFSDYHSELNMSSLELGDSALYFCASSETGSNQPQHFGDGTRLSIL.

For the CDR3, the DNA is TGTGCCAGCAGCTTCGGGGCGGGAGCAGATACGCAGTATTTT. Its translation: CASSFGAGADTQYF. The chain couples TRBV5-5 to TRBJ2-3, with TRBD2 matching over 7 bases. The CDR3 consists of 14 residues. V shed 2 bases and J 4 bases; nucleotides not matched to a gene: 4. Germline-derived CDR1 and CDR2 are SGHKS and YYEKEE (reference sequence). The full variable domain, completed using reference TRBV5-5 and TRBJ2-3, is DAGVTQSPTHLIKTRGQQVTLRCSPISGHKSVSWYQQVLGQGPQFIFQYYEKEERGRGNFPDRFSARQFPNYSSELNVNALLLGDSALYLCASSFGAGADTQYFGPGTRLTVL.